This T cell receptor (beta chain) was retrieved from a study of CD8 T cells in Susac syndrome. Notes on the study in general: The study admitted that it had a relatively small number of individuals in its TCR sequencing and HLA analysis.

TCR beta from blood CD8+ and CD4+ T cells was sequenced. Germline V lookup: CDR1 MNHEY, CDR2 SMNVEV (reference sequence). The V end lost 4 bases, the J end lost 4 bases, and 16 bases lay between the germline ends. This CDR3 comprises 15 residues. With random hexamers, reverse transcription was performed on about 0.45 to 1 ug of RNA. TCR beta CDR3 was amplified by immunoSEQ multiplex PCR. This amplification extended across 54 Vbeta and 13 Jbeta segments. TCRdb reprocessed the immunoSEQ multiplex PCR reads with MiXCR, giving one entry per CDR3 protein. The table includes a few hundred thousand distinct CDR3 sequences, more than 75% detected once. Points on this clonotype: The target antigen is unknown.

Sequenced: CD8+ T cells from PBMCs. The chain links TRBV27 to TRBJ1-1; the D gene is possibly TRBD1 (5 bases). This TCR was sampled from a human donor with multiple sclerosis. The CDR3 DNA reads TGTGCCAGCAGTTCCCCCGGGGGGTCGAGCACTGAAGCTTTCTTT. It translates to CASSSPGGSSTEAFF.